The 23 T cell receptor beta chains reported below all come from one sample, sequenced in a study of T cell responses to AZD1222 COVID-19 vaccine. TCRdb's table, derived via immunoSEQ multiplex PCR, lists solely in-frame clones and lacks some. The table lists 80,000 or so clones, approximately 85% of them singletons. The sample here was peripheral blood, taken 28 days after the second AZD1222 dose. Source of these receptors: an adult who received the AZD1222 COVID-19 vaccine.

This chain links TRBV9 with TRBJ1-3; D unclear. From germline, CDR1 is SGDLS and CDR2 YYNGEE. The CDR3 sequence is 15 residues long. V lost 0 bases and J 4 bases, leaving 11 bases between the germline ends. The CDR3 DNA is TGTGCCAGCAGCGTAGCTGTTCTGGGGGGAAACACCATATATTTT. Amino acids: CASSVAVLGGNTIYF.

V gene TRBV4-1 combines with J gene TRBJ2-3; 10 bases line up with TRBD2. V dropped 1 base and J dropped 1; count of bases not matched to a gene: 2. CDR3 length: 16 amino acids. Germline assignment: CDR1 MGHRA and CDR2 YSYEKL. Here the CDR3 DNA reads TGCGCCAGCAGCCAAGTAGCGGGGGGAGGCACAGATACGCAGTATTTT. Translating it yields CASSQVAGGGTDTQYF.

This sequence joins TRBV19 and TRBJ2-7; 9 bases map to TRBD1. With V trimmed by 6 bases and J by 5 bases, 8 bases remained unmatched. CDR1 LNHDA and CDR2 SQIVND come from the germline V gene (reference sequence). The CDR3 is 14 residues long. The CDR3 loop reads CASSPYRGLNEQYF. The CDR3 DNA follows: TGTGCCAGTAGCCCCTACAGGGGGCTGAACGAGCAGTACTTC.

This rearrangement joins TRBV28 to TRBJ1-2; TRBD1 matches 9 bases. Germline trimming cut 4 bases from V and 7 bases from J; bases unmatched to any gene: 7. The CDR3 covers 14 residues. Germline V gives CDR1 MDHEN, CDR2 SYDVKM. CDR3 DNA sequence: TGTGCCAGCAGTTGGGGGACAGGGCTCTCTGGCTACACCTTC. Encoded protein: CASSWGTGLSGYTF.

DNA for the CDR3: TGTGCCAGCAGGACAGGAGCCTATAGCAATCAGCCCCAGCATTTT. This gives the protein CASRTGAYSNQPQHF. The chain links TRBV6-5 to TRBJ1-5; perhaps TRBD1 as D (6 bases). The CDR3 sequence is 15 residues long. CDR1 MNHEY and CDR2 SVGAGI come from the germline V gene. Trimming cost V 6 bases and J 0 bases, with 12 bases left between them.

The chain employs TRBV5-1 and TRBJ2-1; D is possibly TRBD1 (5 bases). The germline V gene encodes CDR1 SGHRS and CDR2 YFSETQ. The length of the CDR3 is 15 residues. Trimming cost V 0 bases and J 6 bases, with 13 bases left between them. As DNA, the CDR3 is TGCGCCAGCAGCTTGGCTCAGGGTAACTTCAATGAGCAGTTCTTC. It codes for CASSLAQGNFNEQFF.

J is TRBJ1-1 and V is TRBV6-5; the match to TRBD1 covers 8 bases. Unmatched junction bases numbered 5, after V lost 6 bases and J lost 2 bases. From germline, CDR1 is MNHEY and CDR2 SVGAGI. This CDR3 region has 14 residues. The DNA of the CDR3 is TGTGCCAGCAGAGCGGACAGGGTCAACACTGAAGCTTTCTTT. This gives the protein CASRADRVNTEAFF.

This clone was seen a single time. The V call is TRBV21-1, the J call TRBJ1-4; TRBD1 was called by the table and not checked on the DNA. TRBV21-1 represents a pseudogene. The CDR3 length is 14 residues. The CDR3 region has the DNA TGTGCCAGCACGAGACAGGAAAAAAATGAAAAACTGTTTTTT. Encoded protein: CASTRQEKNEKLFF.

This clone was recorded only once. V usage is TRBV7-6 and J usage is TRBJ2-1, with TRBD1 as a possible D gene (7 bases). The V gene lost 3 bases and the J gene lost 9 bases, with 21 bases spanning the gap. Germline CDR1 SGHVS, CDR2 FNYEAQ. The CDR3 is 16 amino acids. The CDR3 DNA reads TGTGCCAGCAGCTTCTCGCGGGCAGGGGGGTCTGGTGAGCAGTTCTTC. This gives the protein CASSFSRAGGSGEQFF. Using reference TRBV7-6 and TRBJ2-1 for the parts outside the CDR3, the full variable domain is GAGVSQSPRYKVTKRGQDVALRCDPISGHVSLYWYRQALGQGPEFLTYFNYEAQQDKSGLPNDRFSAERPEGSISTLTIQRTEQRDSAMYRCASSFSRAGGSGEQFFGPGTRLTVL.

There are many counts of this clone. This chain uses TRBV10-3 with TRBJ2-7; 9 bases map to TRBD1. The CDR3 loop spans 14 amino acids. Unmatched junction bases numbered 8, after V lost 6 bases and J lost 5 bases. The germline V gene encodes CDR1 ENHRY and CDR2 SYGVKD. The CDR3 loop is CAIRQGQGKNEQYF. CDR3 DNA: TGTGCCATCAGACAAGGACAGGGGAAGAACGAGCAGTACTTC.

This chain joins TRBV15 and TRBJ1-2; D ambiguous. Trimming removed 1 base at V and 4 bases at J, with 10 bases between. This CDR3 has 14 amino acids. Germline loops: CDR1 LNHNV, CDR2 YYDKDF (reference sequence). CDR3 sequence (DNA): TGTGCCACCAGCAGAGGAGTGTCCATCTATGGCTACACCTTC. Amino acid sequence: CATSRGVSIYGYTF.

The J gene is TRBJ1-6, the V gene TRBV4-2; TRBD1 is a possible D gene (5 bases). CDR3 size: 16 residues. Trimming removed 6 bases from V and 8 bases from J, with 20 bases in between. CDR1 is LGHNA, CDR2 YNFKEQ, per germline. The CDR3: CASSRPGPGLDSPLHF. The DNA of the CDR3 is TGTGCCAGCAGTCGGCCAGGGCCCGGTCTGGATTCACCCCTCCACTTT.

CDR3 residues: CASSVGTGDAYEQYF. CDR3 sequence (DNA): TGTGCCAGCAGCGTAGGGACAGGGGACGCCTACGAGCAGTACTTC. The chain is built from TRBV9 and TRBJ2-7; 9 nucleotides align to TRBD1. Germline-derived CDR1 and CDR2 are SGDLS and YYNGEE. The CDR3 is 15 residues long. The V and J ends lost 0 bases and 2 bases, in that order; junction bases with no gene match: 3.

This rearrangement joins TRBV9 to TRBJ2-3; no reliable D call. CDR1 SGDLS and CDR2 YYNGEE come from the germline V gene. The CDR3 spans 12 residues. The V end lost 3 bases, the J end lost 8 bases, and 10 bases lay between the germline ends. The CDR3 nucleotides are TGTGCCAGCAGCGAAGCTAGAGGTACGCAGTATTTT. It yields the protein CASSEARGTQYF. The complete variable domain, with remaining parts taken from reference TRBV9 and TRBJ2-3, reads DSGVTQTPKHLITATGQRVTLRCSPRSGDLSVYWYQQSLDQGLQFLIQYYNGEERAKGNILERFSAQQFPDLHSELNLSSLELGDSALYFCASSEARGTQYFGPGTRLTVL.

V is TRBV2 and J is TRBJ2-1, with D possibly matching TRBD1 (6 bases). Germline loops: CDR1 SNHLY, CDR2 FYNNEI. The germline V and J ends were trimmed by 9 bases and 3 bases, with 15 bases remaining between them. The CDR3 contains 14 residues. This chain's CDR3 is CASLRDNNYNEQFF. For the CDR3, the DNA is TGTGCCAGTCTCCGGGACAACAACTACAATGAGCAGTTCTTC.

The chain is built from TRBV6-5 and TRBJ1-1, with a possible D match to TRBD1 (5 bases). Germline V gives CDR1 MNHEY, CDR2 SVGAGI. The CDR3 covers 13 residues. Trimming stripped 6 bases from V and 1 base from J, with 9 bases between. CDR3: CASRSTANTEAFF. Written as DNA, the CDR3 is TGTGCCAGCAGGTCGACAGCGAACACTGAAGCTTTCTTT.

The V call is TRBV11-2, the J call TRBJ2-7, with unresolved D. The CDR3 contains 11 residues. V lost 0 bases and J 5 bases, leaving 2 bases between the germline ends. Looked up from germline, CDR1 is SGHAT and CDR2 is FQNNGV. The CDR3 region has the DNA TGTGCCAGCAGCTTAGACCACGAGCAGTACTTC. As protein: CASSLDHEQYF.

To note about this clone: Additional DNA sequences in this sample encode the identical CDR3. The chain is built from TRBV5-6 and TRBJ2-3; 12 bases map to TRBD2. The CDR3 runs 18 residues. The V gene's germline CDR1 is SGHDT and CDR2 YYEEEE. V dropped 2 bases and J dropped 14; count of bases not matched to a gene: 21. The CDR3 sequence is CASSFLAGGQFLAQARYF. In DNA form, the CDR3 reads TGTGCCAGCAGCTTCCTAGCGGGGGGGCAATTCCTCGCCCAAGCTAGGTATTTT.

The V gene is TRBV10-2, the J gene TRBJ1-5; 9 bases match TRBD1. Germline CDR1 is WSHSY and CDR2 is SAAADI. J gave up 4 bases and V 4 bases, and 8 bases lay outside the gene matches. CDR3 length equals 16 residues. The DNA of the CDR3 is TGCGCCAGCAGTGGGACACAGGGGGCCGGGAATCAGCCCCAGCATTTT. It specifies CASSGTQGAGNQPQHF.

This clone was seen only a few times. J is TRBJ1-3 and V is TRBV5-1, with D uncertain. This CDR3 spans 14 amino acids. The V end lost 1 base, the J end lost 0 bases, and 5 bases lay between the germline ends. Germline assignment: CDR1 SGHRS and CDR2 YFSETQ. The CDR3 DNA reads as TGCGCCAGCAGCTTGCCTAGCTCTGGAAACACCATATATTTT. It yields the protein CASSLPSSGNTIYF. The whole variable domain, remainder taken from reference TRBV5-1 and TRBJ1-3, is KAGVTQTPRYLIKTRGQQVTLSCSPISGHRSVSWYQQTPGQGLQFLFEYFSETQRNKGNFPGRFSGRQFSNSRSEMNVSTLELGDSALYLCASSLPSSGNTIYFGEGSWLTVV.

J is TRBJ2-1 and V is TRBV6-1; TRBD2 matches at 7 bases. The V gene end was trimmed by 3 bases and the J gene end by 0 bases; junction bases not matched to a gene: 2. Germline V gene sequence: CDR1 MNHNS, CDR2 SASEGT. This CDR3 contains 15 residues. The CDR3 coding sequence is TGTGCCAGCAGTGAGCGGGGGTTCTCCTACAATGAGCAGTTCTTC. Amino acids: CASSERGFSYNEQFF.

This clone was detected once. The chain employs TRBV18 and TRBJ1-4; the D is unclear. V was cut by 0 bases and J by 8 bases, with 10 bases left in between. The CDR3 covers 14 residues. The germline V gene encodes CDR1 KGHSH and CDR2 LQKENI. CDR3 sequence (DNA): TGTGCCAGCTCACCACCGAACAGCAGGGAAAAACTGTTTTTT. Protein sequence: CASSPPNSREKLFF.

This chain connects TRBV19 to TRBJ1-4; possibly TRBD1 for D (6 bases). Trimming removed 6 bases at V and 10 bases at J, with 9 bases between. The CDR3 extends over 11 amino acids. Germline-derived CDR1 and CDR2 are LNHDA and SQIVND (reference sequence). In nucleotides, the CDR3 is TGTGCCAGTAGCAGAGGGGGAAAACTGTTTTTT. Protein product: CASSRGGKLFF. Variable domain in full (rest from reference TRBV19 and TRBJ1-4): DGGITQSPKYLFRKEGQNVTLSCEQNLNHDAMYWYRQDPGQGLRLIYYSQIVNDFQKGDIAEGYSVSREKKESFPLTVTSAQKNPTAFYLCASSRGGKLFFGSGTQLSVL.